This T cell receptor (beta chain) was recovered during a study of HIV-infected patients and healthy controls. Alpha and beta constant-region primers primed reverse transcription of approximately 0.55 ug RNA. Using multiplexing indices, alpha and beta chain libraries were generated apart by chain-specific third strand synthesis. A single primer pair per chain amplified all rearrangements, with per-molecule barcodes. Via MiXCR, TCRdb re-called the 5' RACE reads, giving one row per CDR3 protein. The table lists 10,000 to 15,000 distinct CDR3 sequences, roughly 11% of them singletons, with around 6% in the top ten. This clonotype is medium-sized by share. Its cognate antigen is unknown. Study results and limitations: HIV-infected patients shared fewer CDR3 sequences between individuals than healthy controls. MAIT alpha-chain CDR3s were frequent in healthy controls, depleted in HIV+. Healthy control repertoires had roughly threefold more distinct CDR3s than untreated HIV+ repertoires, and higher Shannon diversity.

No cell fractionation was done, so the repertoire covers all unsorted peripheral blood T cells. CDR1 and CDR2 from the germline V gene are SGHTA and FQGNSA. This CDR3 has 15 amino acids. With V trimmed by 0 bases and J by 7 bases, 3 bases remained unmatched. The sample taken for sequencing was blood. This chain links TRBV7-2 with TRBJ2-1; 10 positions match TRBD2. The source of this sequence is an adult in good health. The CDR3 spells CASSLAAGGLNEQFF. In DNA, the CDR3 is TGTGCCAGCAGCTTAGCAGCGGGAGGGCTGAATGAGCAGTTCTTC.